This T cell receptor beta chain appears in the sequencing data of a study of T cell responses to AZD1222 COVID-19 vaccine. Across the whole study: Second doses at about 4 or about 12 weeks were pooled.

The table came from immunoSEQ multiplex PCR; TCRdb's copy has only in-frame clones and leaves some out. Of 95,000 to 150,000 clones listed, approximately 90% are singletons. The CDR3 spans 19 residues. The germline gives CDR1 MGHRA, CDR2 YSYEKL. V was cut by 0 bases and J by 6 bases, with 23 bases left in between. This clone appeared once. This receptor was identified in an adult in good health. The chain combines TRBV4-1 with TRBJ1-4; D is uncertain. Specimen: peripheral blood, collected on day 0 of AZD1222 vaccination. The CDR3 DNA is TGCGCCAGCAGCCAAGAAGGTCGGGGAAGATTCCCGGGCCATGAAAAACTGTTTTTT. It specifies CASSQEGRGRFPGHEKLFF.